Listed here are 13 T cell receptor beta chains from one sample, sequenced in a study of blood T cell repertoires in COVID-19. Libraries were prepared by immunoSEQ multiplex PCR; TCRdb keeps only in-frame clonotypes and omits some of them. This table holds 350,000 to 450,000 clones, 87% found once. Sample: peripheral blood. The receptors stem from a woman aged 60-75 years with COVID-19, enrolled during active disease.

This chain connects TRBV9 to TRBJ1-2; tentative D call: TRBD1 (5 bases). Germline values: CDR1 SGDLS, CDR2 YYNGEE. Trimming removed 4 bases from V and 8 bases from J, with 18 bases in between. The CDR3 is made up of 14 amino acids. The CDR3: CASSPNRNAMGYTF. CDR3 coding DNA: TGTGCCAGCAGCCCGAACAGGAATGCGATGGGCTACACCTTC.

This sequence joins TRBV7-3 and TRBJ1-6; D is ambiguous. Trimming left V 5 bases short and J 0 bases short, with 8 bases between. The CDR3 consists of 15 residues. Per germline, CDR1 SGHTA and CDR2 FQGTGA. CDR3 coding DNA: TGTGCCAGCAGCACCGCGAGCTCCTATAATTCACCCCTCCACTTT. Amino acid sequence: CASSTASSYNSPLHF. Combining the CDR3 with reference TRBV7-3 and TRBJ1-6 gives the whole variable domain GAGVSQTPSNKVTEKGKYVELRCDPISGHTALYWYRQSLGQGPEFLIYFQGTGAADDSGLPNDRFFAVRPEGSVSTLKIQRTERGDSAVYLCASSTASSYNSPLHFGNGTRLTVT.

The chain employs TRBV18 and TRBJ1-5, with TRBD1 identical over 7 bases. CDR1 and CDR2 from the germline V gene are KGHSH and LQKENI. The CDR3 sequence is 14 residues long. V lost 3 bases, J lost 6 bases, and 5 bases stayed unmatched. CDR3 loop: CASSPTGDGQPQHF. CDR3 sequence (DNA): TGTGCCAGCTCACCTACAGGGGACGGTCAGCCCCAGCATTTT.

V is TRBV7-3 and J is TRBJ2-2, with 8 positions matching TRBD2. Germline CDR1 is SGHTA and CDR2 is FQGTGA. The CDR3 loop spans 16 amino acids. Unmatched junction bases numbered 8, after V lost 3 bases and J lost 5 bases. The CDR3: CASSFSGTSLTGELFF. DNA of the CDR3: TGTGCCAGCAGCTTTAGCGGGACTAGTTTAACCGGGGAGCTGTTTTTT. Full variable domain (rest looked up from reference TRBV7-3 and TRBJ2-2): GAGVSQTPSNKVTEKGKYVELRCDPISGHTALYWYRQSLGQGPEFLIYFQGTGAADDSGLPNDRFFAVRPEGSVSTLKIQRTERGDSAVYLCASSFSGTSLTGELFFGEGSRLTVL.

This clone was seen a few times. The chain carries TRBV4-2 and TRBJ2-2; D remains ambiguous. Germline V gene lookup returns CDR1 LGHNA and CDR2 YNFKEQ. V dropped 0 bases and J dropped 7 bases, with 3 bases sitting between them. The CDR3 spans 12 residues. CDR3 in DNA: TGTGCCAGCAGCCAAGATATCGGGGAGCTGTTTTTT. Translated: CASSQDIGELFF.

The V and J genes are TRBV4-1 and TRBJ2-7; 11 bases line up with TRBD2. In germline, CDR1 is MGHRA, CDR2 YSYEKL. The length of the CDR3 is 15 residues. The J segment lost 4 bases and the V segment lost 5 bases, leaving 7 bases of the junction unmatched. CDR3: CASSEGLADKYEQYF. The CDR3 region has the DNA TGCGCCAGCAGCGAGGGACTAGCGGATAAGTACGAGCAGTACTTC.

This clone was seen only once. V and J are TRBV5-8 and TRBJ2-2; perhaps TRBD2 as D (5 bases). The CDR3 runs 17 residues. Trimming removed 3 bases at V and 1 base at J, with 16 bases between. The V gene's germline CDR1 is SGHTS and CDR2 YDEGEE. The CDR3 here is CASSWRALGKNTGELFF. The CDR3 bases are TGTGCCAGCAGCTGGCGGGCACTAGGTAAGAACACCGGGGAGCTGTTTTTT. Together with reference TRBV5-8 and TRBJ2-2, the CDR3 gives the full variable domain: EAGVTQSPTHLIKTRGQQATLRCSPISGHTSVYWYQQALGLGLQFLLWYDEGEERNRGNFPPRFSGRQFPNYSSELNVNALELEDSALYLCASSWRALGKNTGELFFGEGSRLTVL.

This clone appeared once. The V and J genes are TRBV3-1 (or the pseudogene TRBV3-2) and TRBJ1-2, with a weak D call TRBD1 (6 bases). The CDR3 has 16 amino acids. Germline V gives CDR1 LGHDT, CDR2 YNNKEL (reference sequence). Trimming left V 1 base short and J 5 bases short, with 17 bases between. CDR3 DNA sequence: TGTGCCAGCAGCCAAGGTATGCAGGGGAGAGGTTATGGCTACACCTTC. Translation: CASSQGMQGRGYGYTF.

The chain carries TRBV5-1 and TRBJ2-6, with TRBD1 matching 8 bases. V gave up 0 bases and J gave up 2 bases; unmatched junction bases: 1. Germline CDR1 SGHRS, CDR2 YFSETQ. This CDR3 has 16 amino acids. This CDR3 reads CASSLEGQAGANVLTF. The CDR3 nucleotides are TGCGCCAGCAGCTTGGAGGGACAGGCTGGGGCCAACGTCCTGACTTTC.

The V call is TRBV11-2, the J call TRBJ1-1; D unclear. Looked up from germline, CDR1 is SGHAT and CDR2 is FQNNGV. CDR3 size: 14 residues. The V gene lost 0 bases and the J gene lost 2 bases, with 7 bases spanning the gap. The CDR3 is CASSLDPVNTEAFF. The CDR3 bases are TGTGCCAGCAGCTTAGATCCTGTAAACACTGAAGCTTTCTTT.

This rearrangement joins TRBV18 to TRBJ2-1; 11 nucleotides align to TRBD2. The V gene's germline CDR1 is KGHSH and CDR2 LQKENI. J lost 4 bases, V lost 1 base, and 18 bases had no gene match. CDR3 length: 21 residues. In DNA form, the CDR3 reads TGTGCCAGCTCACCACGGTACAATCGCAGGGCTAGCGGGGGGCCTTACAATGAGCAGTTCTTC. Protein sequence: CASSPRYNRRASGGPYNEQFF.

V usage is TRBV6-6 and J usage is TRBJ1-2, with a tentative D call TRBD1 (5 bases). Deletions cut 5 bases from V and 4 bases from J, with 20 bases between. CDR3 length: 16 residues. CDR1 and CDR2 from the germline V gene are MNHNY and SVGAGI (reference sequence). The CDR3, as DNA: TGTGCCAGCAGTCGGGGCAGGAGGTCCGGGTCCTATGGCTACACCTTC. Residues: CASSRGRRSGSYGYTF.

The chain has TRBV11-3 and TRBJ2-2; the match to TRBD1 covers 7 bases. CDR1 SGHNT and CDR2 YENEEA come from the germline V gene. This CDR3 region has 17 residues. J was trimmed by 3 bases and V by 3 bases; bases with no gene match: 10. CDR3 DNA sequence: TGTGCCAGCAGCTTCACGCAGGGGGATACCTACACCGGGGAGCTGTTTTTT. Protein sequence: CASSFTQGDTYTGELFF.